This is a list of T cell receptor beta chains from one sample in a study of blood T cell repertoires in COVID-19. Assay: immunoSEQ multiplex PCR; the TCRdb copy retains only in-frame clones and omits some. The sample contains a few hundred thousand clones, roughly nine tenths of which appear only once. What was sequenced was peripheral blood. Receptors originate from a man in his 60s with acute or convalescent COVID-19. The conserved cysteine and the conserved F or W are not part of the CDR3 here.

V gene	CDR3 protein
TRBV28	ASSPMSSYNSPLH
TRBV25-1	ASSTGGYGYT
TRBV29-1	SVDRVVYGYT
TRBV6-2/TRBV6-3	ASSYSDEQF
TRBV19	ASTSRNGYQPQH
TRBV7-2	ASTSPSLSNEQF
TRBV2	ASSGEPDTQY
TRBV4-3	ASSPRPPPPSTDTQY
TRBV11-1	ASREDSGRTYNEQF
TRBV6-4	ASSQTGENWPNSPLH
TRBV30	AWSGQARYGYT
TRBV28	ASRETGGAKNIQY
TRBV30	AWSLGTGNQPQH
TRBV7-2	ASSSRGDNTVTQY
TRBV5-4	ASSADRAQETQY
TRBV28	ASSPPGRGITYEQY
TRBV19	ASMGGYEQY